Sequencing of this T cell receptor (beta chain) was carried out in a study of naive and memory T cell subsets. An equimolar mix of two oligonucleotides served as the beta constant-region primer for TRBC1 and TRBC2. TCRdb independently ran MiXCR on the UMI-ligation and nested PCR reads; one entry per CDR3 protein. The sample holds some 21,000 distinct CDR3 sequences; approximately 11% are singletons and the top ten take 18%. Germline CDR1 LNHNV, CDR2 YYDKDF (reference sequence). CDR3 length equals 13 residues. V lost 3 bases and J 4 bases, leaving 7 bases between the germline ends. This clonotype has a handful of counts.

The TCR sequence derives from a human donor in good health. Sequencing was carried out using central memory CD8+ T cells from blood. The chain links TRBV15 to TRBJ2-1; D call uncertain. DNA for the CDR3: TGTGCCACCAGCAGTCTCAGGTACAATGAGCAGTTCTTC. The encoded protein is CATSSLRYNEQFF.